Shown below are 28 T cell receptor beta chains from a single sample sequenced in a study of blood T cells in healthy people across ages. It was with a sample-barcoded 5' primer and a J-beta primer mix that a second PCR of roughly 6 to 12 cycles was run. TCRdb fed the 5' RACE reads into MiXCR, producing one record per CDR3 protein. The sample contains about 800,000 distinct CDR3 sequences, roughly 25% of which appear only once. The same sample was also studied in work on T cells of mothers and their children.

Sequenced material: blood. These receptors all stem from a boy between 10 and 17 years old in good health.

The chain employs TRBV29-1 and TRBJ1-1; D remains ambiguous. V lost 4 bases and J 0 bases, leaving 15 bases between the germline ends. Germline CDR1 and CDR2: SQVTM and ANQGSEA. The CDR3 runs 15 residues. This chain's CDR3 is CSVAPGVRMNTEAFF. The CDR3 region has the DNA TGCAGCGTTGCACCCGGGGTCCGGATGAACACTGAAGCTTTCTTT.

The chain couples TRBV5-5 to TRBJ1-2; no reliable D call. CDR3 length equals 14 residues. From germline, CDR1 is SGHKS and CDR2 YYEKEE (reference sequence). Trimming removed 0 bases from V and 6 bases from J, with 12 bases in between. The CDR3 nucleotides read TGTGCCAGCAGCTTGGAACCAGGCGGACATGGCTACACCTTC. This translates into CASSLEPGGHGYTF.

This clonotype showed up just a few times. V usage is TRBV5-1 and J usage is TRBJ2-6; 8 bases are a match to TRBD1. The V gene's germline CDR1 is SGHRS and CDR2 YFSETQ. The CDR3 runs 16 residues. V dropped 8 bases and J dropped 0; count of bases not matched to a gene: 7. As DNA, the CDR3 is TGCGCCAGTCGACAGGGGCCCTCCTCTGGGGCCAACGTCCTGACTTTC. It yields the protein CASRQGPSSGANVLTF.

V is TRBV14 and J is TRBJ2-4, with 9 bases that match TRBD1. Looked up from germline, CDR1 is SGHDN and CDR2 is FVKESK. The CDR3 length is 12 residues. Germline trimming cut 9 bases from V and 8 bases from J; bases unmatched to any gene: 5. The CDR3 sequence: CARRTGADIQYF. In DNA form, the CDR3 reads TGTGCCAGGAGGACAGGGGCGGACATTCAGTACTTC.

This clonotype was seen a handful of times. One junction end disagrees with the germline gene, perhaps due to a read error. The V gene is TRBV7-9, the J gene TRBJ1-2; D ambiguous. The CDR3 is 12 amino acids. Germline CDR1 SEHNR, CDR2 FQNEAQ (reference sequence). CDR3 protein: CASSIALYGYTF. CDR3 DNA: TGTGCCAGCAGCATAGCCCTCTATGGCTACACCTTC.

This sequence joins TRBV28 and TRBJ1-1, with a tentative D call TRBD1 (5 bases). Germline CDR1 reads MDHEN; CDR2 reads SYDVKM. V shed 3 bases and J shed 11 bases, with 13 bases lying between them. There are 12 residues in the CDR3. CDR3 protein: CASSLVTGDAFF. CDR3 DNA sequence: TGTGCCAGCAGTTTGGTGACGGGGGATGCTTTCTTT.

This chain connects TRBV9 to TRBJ1-3, with D uncertain. CDR1 and CDR2 (germline): SGDLS, YYNGEE. The CDR3 extends over 15 amino acids. Deletions cut 0 bases from V and 0 bases from J, with 7 bases between. CDR3 coding DNA: TGTGCCAGCAGCGTAGGGTGGAGCTCTGGAAACACCATATATTTT. As protein: CASSVGWSSGNTIYF.

This clonotype was seen only a few times. V gene TRBV6-2 or TRBV6-3 combines with J gene TRBJ1-6; 7 positions match TRBD1. The CDR3 length is 16 residues. V was clipped by 7 bases and J by 8 bases; unmatched bases: 14. Germline V gene lookup returns CDR1 MNHEY and CDR2 SVGEGT. CDR3 DNA sequence: TGTGCCAGCACCTTTACCTGGGACAGTAATCATTCACCCCTCCACTTT. It translates to CASTFTWDSNHSPLHF.

The V gene is TRBV29-1, the J gene TRBJ2-7; D possibly matches TRBD1 or TRBD2 (5 bases each). CDR3 length: 12 residues. V lost 0 bases to trimming and J lost 6 bases, with 9 bases between them. CDR1 is SQVTM and CDR2 is ANQGSEA in the germline V gene. The CDR3 loop reads CSVEDLGAEQYF. The CDR3 nucleotides read TGCAGCGTTGAAGATCTCGGGGCCGAGCAGTACTTC.

The V call is TRBV12-3 or TRBV12-4, the J call TRBJ2-5; 12 bases are a match to TRBD2. The end of the DNA fits TRBJ2-7 better, so the J call may be wrong. The CDR3 is 15 residues long. This CDR3 is CASTPLAGGLDEQYF. CDR3 bases: TGTGCCAGCACCCCACTAGCGGGAGGATTAGACGAGCAGTACTTC.

V and J are TRBV6-2 or TRBV6-3 and TRBJ2-7; 7 bases are a match to TRBD1. Germline CDR1 and CDR2: MNHEY and SVGEGT. Unmatched junction bases numbered 7, after V lost 5 bases and J lost 3 bases. The CDR3 loop spans 14 amino acids. CDR3 DNA: TGTGCCAGCAGTGATCCGACAGGGAACTACGAGCAGTACTTC. It translates to CASSDPTGNYEQYF.

J is TRBJ1-4 and V is TRBV2; a possible D gene is TRBD1 (5 bases). The germline V gene has CDR1 SNHLY and CDR2 FYNNEI. Trimming removed 1 base at V and 2 bases at J, with 8 bases between. The CDR3 runs 15 residues. In DNA, the CDR3 is TGTGCCAGCAGTGAAGACGGGGCGACTAATGAAAAACTGTTTTTT. Amino acid sequence: CASSEDGATNEKLFF. The variable domain in full, completed from reference TRBV2 and TRBJ1-4, reads EPEVTQTPSHQVTQMGQEVILRCVPISNHLYFYWYRQILGQKVEFLVSFYNNEISEKSEIFDDQFSVERPDGSNFTLKIRSTKLEDSAMYFCASSEDGATNEKLFFGSGTQLSVL.

In this sample, this clonotype turned up a few times. The gene calls are TRBV4-3 and TRBJ2-7, with D perhaps TRBD1 or TRBD2 (6 bases each). Germline-derived CDR1 and CDR2 are LGHNA and YSLEER. This CDR3 spans 18 amino acids. Trimming left V 0 bases short and J 0 bases short, with 18 bases between. Here the CDR3 reads CASSQDRPGGPISYEQYF. As DNA, the CDR3 is TGCGCCAGCAGCCAAGATCGACCCGGGGGCCCAATCTCCTACGAGCAGTACTTC.

This clonotype came up a few times. This chain links TRBV10-2 with TRBJ2-7, with 7 nucleotides matching TRBD1. V shed 0 bases and J 2 bases; nucleotides not matched to a gene: 4. This CDR3 is built from 15 residues. Germline V lookup: CDR1 WSHSY, CDR2 SAAADI. CDR3 nucleotide sequence: TGCGCCAGCAGTGAGTCATGGCAGGGGGCCTACGAGCAGTACTTC. This sequence encodes CASSESWQGAYEQYF.

The chain has TRBV4-3 and TRBJ2-1; D remains unclear. With 0 bases removed from V and 4 bases from J, the gap between germline ends came to 10 bases. CDR3 length equals 15 residues. Per germline, CDR1 LGHNA and CDR2 YSLEER. The CDR3 protein is CASSQDYTVYNEQFF. For the CDR3, the DNA is TGCGCCAGCAGCCAAGATTATACAGTATACAATGAGCAGTTCTTC.

V is TRBV5-4 and J is TRBJ2-7, with 8 bases identical to TRBD2. The germline V gene encodes CDR1 SGHNT and CDR2 YYREEE (reference sequence). The ends lost 2 bases at V and 0 bases at J; junction bases unmatched: 4. This CDR3 contains 15 residues. The CDR3 loop is CASSFSGTSSYEQYF. DNA for the CDR3: TGTGCCAGCAGCTTTAGCGGGACCAGCTCCTACGAGCAGTACTTC.

Comments on this clonotype: This CDR3 is missing its conserved last phenylalanine or tryptophan, likely due to a read error. V usage is TRBV28 and J usage is TRBJ1-1; 8 bases line up with TRBD1. This CDR3 contains 15 residues. CDR1 and CDR2 (germline): MDHEN, SYDVKM. V shed 4 bases, J shed 2 bases, and the junction held 6 bases outside the gene matches. CDR3 nucleotides: TGTGCCAGCAGTTCCCAGGGGGCGGGAAACACTGAAGCTTTCTCT. Translated, it gives CASSSQGAGNTEAFS.

The sample holds a few counts of this clonotype. The chain employs TRBV11-1 and TRBJ1-4, with no clear D. The CDR3 has 13 amino acids. V was trimmed by 8 bases and J by 8 bases, leaving 15 bases between them. Germline loops: CDR1 SGHAT, CDR2 FQDESV (reference sequence). CDR3 DNA sequence: TGTGCCAGCTCGAAAGTGATGGGAGAAAAACTGTTTTTT. Amino acids: CASSKVMGEKLFF. Together with reference TRBV11-1 and TRBJ1-4, the CDR3 gives the full variable domain: EAEVAQSPRYKITEKSQAVAFWCDPISGHATLYWYRQILGQGPELLVQFQDESVVDDSQLPKDRFSAERLKGVDSTLKIQPAELGDSAMYLCASSKVMGEKLFFGSGTQLSVL.

In this sample, this clonotype turned up a few times. The chain couples TRBV18 to TRBJ2-4; D is uncertain. Trimming removed 8 bases from V and 0 bases from J, with 14 bases in between. Germline V lookup: CDR1 KGHSH, CDR2 LQKENI. The CDR3 is 15 amino acids. In DNA, the CDR3 is TGTGCCAGCACCACACTGGGTTTAGCCAAAAACATTCAGTACTTC. Residues: CASTTLGLAKNIQYF.

This clonotype was counted at least ten times. V and J are TRBV2 and TRBJ2-7, with a weak D call TRBD2 (5 bases). Per germline, CDR1 SNHLY and CDR2 FYNNEI. CDR3 length equals 15 residues. V was pared by 1 base and J by 3 bases, with 13 bases between. The CDR3 is CASSEVPGSVYEQYF. The CDR3 bases are TGTGCCAGCAGTGAAGTACCGGGGTCAGTCTACGAGCAGTACTTC.

The rearrangement joins TRBV29-1 to TRBJ1-1; D is unresolved. Trimming cost V 6 bases and J 1 base, with 9 bases left between them. The CDR3 sequence is 12 residues long. The germline CDR1 and CDR2 sequences are SQVTM and ANQGSEA. CDR3 sequence (DNA): TGCAGCGTCGCTGATGGGAACACTGAAGCTTTCTTT. Its translation is CSVADGNTEAFF.

The rearrangement uses TRBV4-3 and TRBJ2-3; 7 positions match TRBD1. The CDR3 has 17 residues. CDR1 is LGHNA, CDR2 YSLEER, per germline. With V trimmed by 0 bases and J by 0 bases, 6 bases remained unmatched. CDR3 sequence: CASSQDRRQGSTDTQYF. DNA of the CDR3: TGCGCCAGCAGCCAAGATAGGAGACAGGGAAGCACAGATACGCAGTATTTT.

The chain recombines TRBV29-1 with TRBJ1-4; D unresolved. The CDR3 loop spans 12 amino acids. CDR1 and CDR2 from the germline V gene are SQVTM and ANQGSEA. Trimming cost V 4 bases and J 3 bases, with 6 bases left between them. The CDR3 sequence is CSVGASNEKLFF. The CDR3 coding sequence is TGCAGCGTTGGGGCGTCTAATGAAAAACTGTTTTTT.

Only a few counts were recorded for this clonotype. The chain is built from TRBV29-1 and TRBJ2-3; no firm D call. Trimming cost V 5 bases and J 2 bases, with 14 bases left between them. This CDR3 region has 14 residues. Per germline, CDR1 SQVTM and CDR2 ANQGSEA. CDR3 in DNA: TGCAGCGTTCGGAAAACTGGGCACACAGATACGCAGTATTTT. Encoded protein: CSVRKTGHTDTQYF.

This clonotype came up a few times. V usage is TRBV19 and J usage is TRBJ2-5; maybe TRBD2 (5 bases). The DNA matches TRBJ2-1 better at its end, which makes the J call doubtful. The germline V gene encodes CDR1 LNHDA and CDR2 SQIVND (reference sequence). CDR3 length equals 11 residues. CDR3 nucleotides: TGTGCCAGTAGTAACTTAGCGGAGCAGTTCTTC. It translates to CASSNLAEQFF.

In regard to this clonotype: One junction end disagrees with the germline gene, perhaps due to a read error. This chain uses TRBV28 with TRBJ1-4; the D is unclear. In germline, CDR1 is MDHEN, CDR2 SYDVKM. The CDR3 totals 16 residues. The CDR3, as DNA: TGTGCCAGCAGTGGACGGTTGGGATTTTCAAGGGAAAAACTGCTTTTT. Its protein product is CASSGRLGFSREKLLF.

This clonotype was found a few times. The chain joins TRBV12-3 or TRBV12-4 to TRBJ2-5; 7 bases are shared with TRBD1. The DNA end lines up better with TRBJ2-1; the J call may be wrong. The CDR3 is made up of 14 amino acids. The CDR3 coding sequence is TGTGCCAGCAGCACGACAGGGACCTACAATGAGCAGTTCTTC. As protein: CASSTTGTYNEQFF.

The chain links TRBV20-1 to TRBJ1-2; possible D gene TRBD1, 6 bases. The CDR3 loop spans 13 amino acids. V was pared by 7 bases and J by 4 bases, with 16 bases between. CDR1 and CDR2 (germline): DFQATT, SNEGSKA (reference sequence). The CDR3 bases are TGCAGTGTTAAACAGGGAGCGCTCTATGGCTACACCTTC. This gives the protein CSVKQGALYGYTF.